A selection of T cell receptor beta chains follows, all from one sample in a study of blood T cells in healthy people across ages. TCRdb called the 5' RACE reads again in MiXCR, with one record for every CDR3 protein. The sample lists hundreds of thousands of distinct CDR3 sequences; 25% to 35% were seen once. The sample was blood. These receptors all stem from a woman of 80 years or more in good health. The CDR3 runs from the conserved cysteine through the conserved F or W. The order of the fields is D gene, V gene, clone size, CDR3 length, J gene, CDR3 protein, CDR3 DNA. The D gene is left open where the match is weak. Some rows mark clone size as missing; the rest say once, few, many or name a class of expanded clone.

>-|TRBV3-1|many|15|TRBJ2-3
CASSPRVSPTDTQYF
TGTGCCAGCAGCCCCCGGGTGTCACCCACAGATACGCAGTATTTT
>TRBD2|TRBV10-1|-|18|TRBJ2-5
CASSESTGLAGGGETQYF
TGCGCCAGCAGTGAGTCCACGGGACTAGCGGGAGGCGGTGAGACCCAGTACTTC
>-|TRBV4-2|few|14|TRBJ1-4
CASSSRNRDEKLFF
TGTGCCAGCAGCTCCCGGAACAGGGATGAAAAACTGTTTTTT
>-|TRBV3-1|-|14|TRBJ1-1
CASSQVGVNTEAFF
TGTGCCAGCAGCCAAGTGGGCGTCAACACTGAAGCTTTCTTT
>-|TRBV20-1|-|14|TRBJ1-1
CSASRASRNTEAFF
TGCAGTGCTAGTCGGGCCTCAAGGAACACTGAAGCTTTCTTT
>-|TRBV29-1|-|13|TRBJ2-1
CSVEGWSQETQFF
TGCAGCGTTGAAGGGTGGTCGCAAGAGACCCAGTTCTTC
>TRBD1|TRBV11-2|-|15|TRBJ2-7
CASSLERTGSNEQYF
TGTGCCAGCAGCTTAGAAAGGACAGGGTCCAACGAGCAGTACTTC
>-|TRBV19|few|15|TRBJ2-1
CASSMDSQIWDEQFF
TGTGCCAGTAGTATGGATAGTCAGATATGGGATGAGCAGTTCTTC
>-|TRBV5-5|few|12|TRBJ1-2
CASSPTTSGYTF
TGTGCCAGCAGCCCGACGACATCTGGCTACACCTTC
>TRBD1|TRBV7-2|-|14|TRBJ2-5
CASSHPGGQETQYF
TGTGCCAGCAGCCACCCAGGGGGACAAGAGACCCAGTACTTC
>-|TRBV7-6|-|15|TRBJ2-5
CASSTRDSSQETQYF
TGTGCCAGCAGCACGCGGGACAGCTCACAAGAGACCCAGTACTTC
>TRBD2|TRBV5-1|many|14|TRBJ2-5
CASSRSGEQETQYF
TGCGCCAGCAGCAGGAGCGGGGAGCAAGAGACCCAGTACTTC
>-|TRBV12-3/TRBV12-4|many|15|TRBJ2-3
CASSEIAASTDTQYF
TGTGCCAGCAGTGAGATAGCGGCAAGCACAGATACGCAGTATTTT
>TRBD1|TRBV20-1|-|14|TRBJ1-2
CSATKPGQGAGYTF
TGCAGTGCTACAAAACCGGGACAGGGGGCTGGCTACACCTTC
>-|TRBV28|few|12|TRBJ1-6
CASSLRDRPLHF
TGTGCCAGCAGTTTACGGGACCGACCCCTCCACTTT
>-|TRBV9|few|16|TRBJ2-1
CASSVEWGGAYNEQFF
TGTGCCAGCAGCGTAGAGTGGGGGGGGGCATACAATGAGCAGTTCTTC
>TRBD1|TRBV10-3|-|17|TRBJ2-7
CAISDNPRQGISYEQYF
TGTGCCATCAGTGATAACCCCAGACAGGGCATTTCCTACGAGCAGTACTTC
>TRBD1|TRBV6-1|few|16|TRBJ1-5
CASSVMGQLVNQPQHF
TGTGCCAGCAGTGTTATGGGACAGCTTGTTAATCAGCCCCAGCATTTT
>-|TRBV4-3|many|16|TRBJ2-1
CASSLSGGPSYNEQFF
TGTGCCAGCAGCTTATCTGGGGGGCCAAGCTACAATGAGCAGTTCTTC
>-|TRBV5-6|many|16|TRBJ2-4
CASSFQGMNPKNIQYF
TGTGCCAGCAGCTTTCAGGGGATGAACCCCAAAAACATTCAGTACTTC
>TRBD2|TRBV4-1|-|15|TRBJ2-7
CASSDGTSGTYEQYF
TGCGCCAGCAGCGATGGGACTAGCGGAACCTACGAGCAGTACTTC
>-|TRBV27|many|13|TRBJ2-7
CASRPQGSYEQYF
TGTGCCAGCAGACCCCAGGGTTCCTACGAGCAGTACTTC
>TRBD1|TRBV10-3|many|14|TRBJ2-5
CAISTGTEISTQYF
TGTGCCATCAGTACCGGGACAGAAATTTCGACCCAGTACTTC
>-|TRBV7-2|many|16|TRBJ2-1
CASSLGAGSSYNEQFF
TGTGCCAGCAGCTTAGGGGCGGGGAGCTCCTACAATGAGCAGTTCTTC
>TRBD1|TRBV5-1|many|18|TRBJ2-4
CASSAIRQGTMGKNIQYF
TGCGCCAGCAGCGCGATTCGACAGGGAACAATGGGGAAAAACATTCAGTACTTC
>TRBD2|TRBV11-2|many|15|TRBJ2-5
CASSLISSGVETQYF
TGTGCCAGCAGCTTAATATCCAGCGGGGTGGAGACCCAGTACTTC
>TRBD1|TRBV12-3/TRBV12-4|-|14|TRBJ1-1
CASTRDRAYTEAFF
TGTGCCAGCACTCGGGACAGAGCTTACACTGAAGCTTTCTTT
>TRBD1|TRBV5-8|many|18|TRBJ2-7
CASSLAWGAGTGVHEQYF
TGTGCCAGCAGCTTGGCCTGGGGGGCCGGGACAGGGGTCCACGAGCAGTACTTC
>TRBD1|TRBV6-5|many|17|TRBJ1-1
CASSYSGTGASNTEAFF
TGTGCCAGCAGTTACTCCGGGACAGGGGCATCGAACACTGAAGCTTTCTTT
>-|TRBV3-1|many|13|TRBJ2-1
CASSQDLVWEQFF
TGTGCCAGCAGCCAAGATCTTGTTTGGGAGCAGTTCTTC
>-|TRBV7-2|many|14|TRBJ2-1
CASSLYGPYNEQFF
TGTGCCAGCAGCTTATACGGCCCCTACAATGAGCAGTTCTTC
>TRBD2|TRBV4-3|-|15|TRBJ2-5
CASSQERGGQETQYF
TGCGCCAGCAGCCAAGAGCGGGGGGGCCAAGAGACCCAGTACTTC
>TRBD2|TRBV4-1|-|15|TRBJ2-3
CANSQERAGADTQYF
TGCGCCAACAGCCAAGAGAGAGCGGGGGCAGATACGCAGTATTTT
>TRBD1|TRBV7-2|many|16|TRBJ2-5
CASSLSGTGGQETQYF
TGTGCCAGCAGCTTAAGTGGGACAGGGGGCCAAGAGACCCAGTACTTC
>TRBD1|TRBV7-3|-|15|TRBJ1-6
CASSLRGQPNSPLHF
TGTGCCAGCAGCTTAAGGGGACAGCCTAATTCACCCCTCCACTTT
>-|TRBV3-1|many|17|TRBJ2-5
CASSRYYTGTPQETQYF
TGTGCCAGCAGCCGATATTACACCGGGACACCACAAGAGACCCAGTACTTC
>TRBD1|TRBV5-1|once|15|TRBJ2-1
CASSLGDRDLNERFF
TGCGCCAGCAGCTTGGGGGACAGGGACCTTAATGAGCGGTTCTTC
>-|TRBV5-1|many|17|TRBJ1-1
CASSLGTDTSLGTEAFF
TGCGCCAGCAGCTTGGGGACAGACACCTCCTTGGGTACTGAAGCTTTCTTT
>-|TRBV10-3|once|15|TRBJ2-1
CAISESDAVAGEQFF
TGTGCCATCAGTGAATCGGACGCAGTAGCTGGCGAGCAGTTCTTC
>TRBD2|TRBV5-1|-|17|TRBJ2-1
CASSSNPLAGARNEQFF
TGCGCCAGCAGCTCGAACCCACTAGCGGGGGCCCGGAATGAGCAGTTCTTC
>-|TRBV5-1|many|15|TRBJ2-4
CASSSLARGGGIQYF
TGCGCCAGCAGCTCCCTAGCGCGGGGAGGAGGCATTCAGTACTTC
>-|TRBV7-9|few|16|TRBJ2-5
CASSSKGSFLGETQYF
TGTGCCAGCAGCTCCAAGGGATCGTTCCTTGGAGAGACCCAGTACTTC
>TRBD2|TRBV7-2|once|16|TRBJ2-5
CASSLAGTSGGETQYF
TGTGCCAGCAGCTTAGCTGGGACTAGCGGTGGGGAGACCCAGTACTTC
>-|TRBV6-6|-|12|TRBJ1-1
CASMRGETEAFF
TGTGCCAGCATGCGAGGGGAAACTGAAGCTTTCTTT
>-|TRBV28|-|16|TRBJ1-5
CASSLLSRFSNQPQHF
TGTGCCAGCAGTTTGCTCTCTAGGTTTAGCAATCAGCCCCAGCATTTT
>TRBD1|TRBV11-2|-|14|TRBJ2-1
CASSFEGGWVTRFF
TGTGCCAGCAGCTTTGAAGGGGGCTGGGTAACCCGGTTCTTC
>-|TRBV24-1|-|13|TRBJ2-2
CATSATFTGELFF
TGTGCCACCAGCGCCACATTTACCGGGGAGCTGTTTTTT
>-|TRBV25-1|-|15|TRBJ2-2
CASSESRAPTGELFF
TGTGCCAGCAGTGAATCCAGGGCCCCCACCGGGGAGCTGTTTTTT
>TRBD2|TRBV30|-|11|TRBJ2-7
CAWSVGGEQYF
TGTGCCTGGAGTGTGGGGGGGGAGCAGTACTTC
>-|TRBV10-1|-|15|TRBJ2-1
CASSESGSPYNEQFF
TGCGCCAGCAGTGAGTCTGGGAGCCCGTACAATGAGCAGTTCTTC
>-|TRBV7-2|many|15|TRBJ2-1
CASSLVVTEVNEQFF
TGTGCCAGCAGCTTAGTCGTGACAGAAGTCAATGAGCAGTTCTTC